Presented here are 32 T cell receptor beta chains from one specimen sequenced in a study of blood T cell repertoires in COVID-19. Assay: immunoSEQ multiplex PCR; the TCRdb copy retains only in-frame clones and omits some. The table has 150,000 or so clones, about 88% seen once. Source material: peripheral blood. The receptor set was obtained from a man in his late teens or twenties with acute or convalescent COVID-19.

This chain links TRBV5-1 with TRBJ1-6; D might be TRBD1 (5 bases). Germline-derived CDR1 and CDR2 are SGHRS and YFSETQ. The V end was cut by 5 bases, the J end by 2 bases, with 14 bases between. The CDR3 loop spans 16 amino acids. In DNA form, the CDR3 reads TGCGCCAGCAGTACCGGGGGGTCAACCTATAATTCACCCCTCCACTTT. This translates into CASSTGGSTYNSPLHF.

This rearrangement joins TRBV3-1 (or the pseudogene TRBV3-2) to TRBJ2-5; D ambiguous. Trimming pared 5 bases from V and 1 base from J, leaving 17 bases between. The CDR3 consists of 16 residues. Germline lookup yields CDR1 LGHDT and CDR2 YNNKEL (reference sequence). The CDR3 DNA is TGTGCCAGCAGCGAGCGACGCCAAGGCGGCCAAGAGACCCAGTACTTC. Protein: CASSERRQGGQETQYF.

The J gene is TRBJ2-5, the V gene TRBV7-9; TRBD2 matches 9 bases. The CDR3 is made up of 15 amino acids. CDR1 is SEHNR, CDR2 FQNEAQ, per germline (reference sequence). V lost 5 bases to trimming and J lost 7 bases; unmatched junction nucleotides: 11. Written as DNA, the CDR3 is TGTGCCAGCAGCCTAGTAAGCGGGGGGCCTGGGACCCAGTACTTC. Protein product: CASSLVSGGPGTQYF.

This chain joins TRBV15 and TRBJ1-2; 8 bases line up with TRBD1. This CDR3 region has 17 residues. From germline, CDR1 is LNHNV and CDR2 YYDKDF (reference sequence). The trim removed 6 bases at V and 7 bases at J, leaving 19 bases unmatched. CDR3 protein: CATSKDLLQGGFGGYTF. The CDR3 region has the DNA TGTGCCACCAGTAAAGATCTCCTACAGGGGGGCTTTGGTGGCTACACCTTC. Supplemented by reference TRBV15 and TRBJ1-2, the full variable domain reads DAMVIQNPRYQVTQFGKPVTLSCSQTLNHNVMYWYQQKSSQAPKLLFHYYDKDFNNEADTPDNFQSRRPNTSFCFLDIRSPGLGDTAMYLCATSKDLLQGGFGGYTFGSGTRLTVV.

In its sample, this clone was seen a few times. This chain connects TRBV7-3 to TRBJ2-3, with D unclear. Germline values: CDR1 SGHTA, CDR2 FQGTGA. Trimming removed 3 bases at V and 6 bases at J, with 13 bases between. CDR3 length equals 14 residues. CDR3 nucleotides: TGTGCCAGCAGCTTGAGACTCAACGGGGATACGCAGTATTTT. Protein product: CASSLRLNGDTQYF.

The V gene is TRBV7-9, the J gene TRBJ2-1; D not certain. V was pared by 1 base and J by 2 bases, with 6 bases between. The germline V gene has CDR1 SEHNR and CDR2 FQNEAQ (reference sequence). The CDR3 has 14 residues. CDR3 amino acids: CASSLVVAYNEQFF. CDR3 bases: TGTGCCAGCAGCTTAGTGGTAGCCTACAATGAGCAGTTCTTC.

The chain couples TRBV2 to TRBJ1-1; D is ambiguous. Germline V gene data show CDR1 as SNHLY and CDR2 as FYNNEI. This CDR3 is built from 16 residues. V lost 4 bases and J 4 bases, leaving 19 bases between the germline ends. For the CDR3, the DNA is TGTGCCAGCAGTGGGGAAACAGCCGGAGCGGGCACTGAAGCTTTCTTT. Protein product: CASSGETAGAGTEAFF.

The chain employs TRBV3-1 (or the pseudogene TRBV3-2) and TRBJ2-5, with 11 nucleotides matching TRBD2. Germline CDR1 LGHDT, CDR2 YNNKEL (reference sequence). This CDR3 contains 14 residues. V dropped 4 bases and J dropped 5; count of bases not matched to a gene: 3. This CDR3 reads CASSRLAGKETQYF. The CDR3 coding sequence is TGTGCCAGCAGCCGACTAGCGGGGAAGGAGACCCAGTACTTC.

The rearrangement joins TRBV30 to TRBJ1-1, with D maybe TRBD1 (6 bases). Germline V gene data show CDR1 as GTSNPN and CDR2 as SVGIG (reference sequence). V dropped 2 bases and J dropped 6 bases, with 10 bases sitting between them. This CDR3 is built from 12 residues. For the CDR3, the DNA is TGTGCCTGGAGTCTCAGGGGTGCTGAAGCTTTCTTT. Protein: CAWSLRGAEAFF.

The J gene is TRBJ2-5, the V gene TRBV10-3; D gene unclear. Germline CDR1 ENHRY, CDR2 SYGVKD. CDR3 length: 11 residues. The ends were cut back, 10 bases at V and 1 base at J, with 7 bases in the middle. The CDR3 loop is CATSLQETQYF. CDR3 nucleotide sequence: TGTGCCACCTCTCTCCAAGAGACCCAGTACTTC.

The chain combines TRBV29-1 with TRBJ2-3; TRBD2 matches at 7 bases. The CDR3 spans 16 residues. CDR1 and CDR2 from the germline V gene are SQVTM and ANQGSEA. J was trimmed by 2 bases and V by 0 bases; bases with no gene match: 8. The CDR3 DNA reads as TGCAGCGTTGAAGATTCGGCGCGGGAGCCCACAGATACGCAGTATTTT. Its protein product is CSVEDSAREPTDTQYF.

This chain uses TRBV3-1 (or the pseudogene TRBV3-2) with TRBJ2-5, with TRBD2 matching over 11 bases. The V and J ends lost 3 bases and 4 bases, in that order; junction bases with no gene match: 4. Germline V gives CDR1 LGHDT, CDR2 YNNKEL (reference sequence). The CDR3 sequence is 15 residues long. For the CDR3, the DNA is TGTGCCAGCAGCCACTTAGCGGGGGGGCGAGAGACCCAGTACTTC. This gives the protein CASSHLAGGRETQYF.

The chain carries TRBV15 and TRBJ2-1, with D perhaps TRBD2 (6 bases). Trimming took off 0 bases at V and 8 bases at J, with 14 bases between the two ends. The CDR3 runs to 15 residues. Germline V CDR1 and CDR2: LNHNV, YYDKDF (reference sequence). The CDR3 bases are TGTGCCACCAGCAGAGATGGAGGGTTCGGTGATGAGCAGTTCTTC. The encoded protein is CATSRDGGFGDEQFF.

This chain links TRBV7-9 with TRBJ2-3; possible D gene TRBD1, 5 bases. Germline V gene data show CDR1 as SEHNR and CDR2 as FQNEAQ (reference sequence). Trimming removed 5 bases from V and 2 bases from J, with 17 bases in between. The CDR3 runs 16 residues. The CDR3 DNA follows: TGTGCCAGCAGCCCCCCGGACAAACGAGTCACAGATACGCAGTATTTT. It translates to CASSPPDKRVTDTQYF.

The CDR3 protein is CASSERADYNQPQHF. CDR3 nucleotide sequence: TGTGCCAGCAGTGAAAGGGCAGACTACAATCAGCCCCAGCATTTT. The chain employs TRBV6-1 and TRBJ1-5, with D hard to call. The CDR3 is 15 residues long. Per germline, CDR1 MNHNS and CDR2 SASEGT. Trimming stripped 2 bases from V and 3 bases from J, with 11 bases between.

DNA for the CDR3: TGTGCCAGCGGGCCTCGGGACAGGAATCAGCCCCAGCATTTT. Its translation: CASGPRDRNQPQHF. The V call is TRBV24-1, the J call TRBJ1-5; 8 bases are shared with TRBD1. This CDR3 is built from 14 residues. V was clipped by 11 bases and J by 4 bases; unmatched bases: 9. Germline assignment: CDR1 KGHDR and CDR2 SFDVKD.

With respect to this clone: The sample contains more than one DNA sequence encoding this CDR3. The V gene is TRBV5-1, the J gene TRBJ2-2; TRBD2 might be the D (5 bases). The CDR3 has 15 residues. CDR1 and CDR2 (germline): SGHRS, YFSETQ. Between the trimmed V and J ends, which lost 0 bases and 1 base, there was a span of 7 bases. The CDR3 sequence is CASSLVAGNTGELFF. The DNA for the CDR3 is TGCGCCAGCAGCTTGGTTGCGGGGAACACCGGGGAGCTGTTTTTT.

The V call is TRBV19, the J call TRBJ1-5, with D tentatively TRBD1 (6 bases). The germline gives CDR1 LNHDA, CDR2 SQIVND (reference sequence). CDR3 length: 16 residues. The V end was cut by 9 bases, the J end by 0 bases, with 18 bases between. The CDR3 nucleotides read TGTGCCAGGATAAACCGGGGACACCCTAGCAATCAGCCCCAGCATTTT. This codes for CARINRGHPSNQPQHF.

V and J are TRBV2 and TRBJ2-5; maybe TRBD1 (6 bases). With 7 bases removed from V and 0 bases from J, the gap between germline ends came to 15 bases. The CDR3 sequence is 15 residues long. CDR1 is SNHLY, CDR2 FYNNEI, per germline. CDR3 in amino acids: CASTRNRDNQETQYF. CDR3 nucleotide sequence: TGTGCCAGCACCCGAAACCGGGACAACCAAGAGACCCAGTACTTC.

The chain links TRBV3-1 (or the pseudogene TRBV3-2) to TRBJ1-2; TRBD1 is a possible D gene (6 bases). Germline assignment: CDR1 LGHDT and CDR2 YNNKEL (reference sequence). V dropped 0 bases and J dropped 7 bases, with 9 bases sitting between them. The length of the CDR3 is 13 residues. The CDR3 sequence is CASSQDLRGGYTF. Here the CDR3 DNA reads TGTGCCAGCAGCCAAGATCTCAGGGGTGGCTACACCTTC.

CDR3 in DNA: TGCAGCGTTGAATGGGAGGGCCCTGAAGCTTTCTTT. Residues: CSVEWEGPEAFF. V and J are TRBV29-1 and TRBJ1-1; the D is unclear. CDR1 is SQVTM, CDR2 ANQGSEA, per germline. This CDR3 contains 12 residues. The V end was cut by 2 bases, the J end by 6 bases, with 10 bases between.

This rearrangement joins TRBV15 to TRBJ2-7, with 7 bases lining up with TRBD2. Losses at the gene ends were 6 bases for V and 6 bases for J; bases not matched to a gene: 2. CDR3 length: 11 amino acids. Germline V gene sequence: CDR1 LNHNV, CDR2 YYDKDF (reference sequence). The CDR3 DNA follows: TGTGCCACCAGGACGGGGGGCGAGCAGTACTTC. It encodes CATRTGGEQYF.

This clone was seen a single time. V and J are TRBV5-4 and TRBJ2-7; the match to TRBD2 covers 7 bases. The ends lost 6 bases at V and 5 bases at J; junction bases unmatched: 8. This CDR3 region has 13 residues. The germline CDR1 and CDR2 sequences are SGHNT and YYREEE (reference sequence). The CDR3 sequence is CASTPLGGNEQYF. DNA for the CDR3: TGTGCCAGCACCCCCCTCGGGGGGAACGAGCAGTACTTC.

This chain joins TRBV3-1 (or the pseudogene TRBV3-2) and TRBJ2-1; a weak D match, TRBD2 (5 bases). With 2 bases removed from V and 4 bases from J, the gap between germline ends came to 9 bases. Germline CDR1 and CDR2: LGHDT and YNNKEL (reference sequence). The CDR3 length is 14 residues. CDR3 in DNA: TGTGCCAGCAGCCAAATTCCGGGGTACAATGAGCAGTTCTTC. It encodes CASSQIPGYNEQFF.

This chain connects TRBV5-6 to TRBJ2-1, with D possibly matching TRBD1 (5 bases). The CDR3 is 15 residues long. CDR1 and CDR2 (germline): SGHDT, YYEEEE. V shed 3 bases and J shed 8 bases, with 18 bases lying between them. The CDR3 bases are TGTGCCAGCAGCTCCCTACCCAGGGCTCGCGATGAGCAGTTCTTC. This sequence encodes CASSSLPRARDEQFF.

The chain couples TRBV19 to TRBJ2-3, with a weak D call TRBD2 (5 bases). Germline CDR1 reads LNHDA; CDR2 reads SQIVND (reference sequence). Trimming took off 4 bases at V and 0 bases at J, with 11 bases between the two ends. This CDR3 region has 15 residues. CDR3 in DNA: TGTGCCAGTAGTACCCGGGGTACTAGCACAGATACGCAGTATTTT. It specifies CASSTRGTSTDTQYF.

The chain joins TRBV2 to TRBJ1-3; D is unclear. In germline, CDR1 is SNHLY, CDR2 FYNNEI. CDR3 length: 13 residues. The V end was cut by 5 bases, the J end by 4 bases, with 9 bases between. This chain's CDR3 is CASSSREGNTIYF. The CDR3 nucleotides read TGTGCCAGCAGTAGCCGGGAAGGAAACACCATATATTTT.

The chain joins TRBV19 to TRBJ1-1; D gene ambiguous. Trimming stripped 4 bases from V and 4 bases from J, with 19 bases between. Germline V gene data show CDR1 as LNHDA and CDR2 as SQIVND (reference sequence). The CDR3 has 16 amino acids. CDR3 amino acids: CASSNIREWVSTEAFF. In DNA form, the CDR3 reads TGTGCCAGTAGTAACATAAGGGAGTGGGTGAGCACTGAAGCTTTCTTT. Together with reference TRBV19 and TRBJ1-1, the CDR3 gives the full variable domain: DGGITQSPKYLFRKEGQNVTLSCEQNLNHDAMYWYRQDPGQGLRLIYYSQIVNDFQKGDIAEGYSVSREKKESFPLTVTSAQKNPTAFYLCASSNIREWVSTEAFFGQGTRLTVV.

The genes are TRBV4-1 and TRBJ1-3, with 8 bases lining up with TRBD1. J was trimmed by 0 bases and V by 1 base; bases with no gene match: 17. Germline loops: CDR1 MGHRA, CDR2 YSYEKL. This CDR3 has 21 amino acids. In DNA, the CDR3 is TGCGCCAGCAGCCAAGCACCCCTGGACAGGGTGAGGGGGAGCTCTGGAAACACCATATATTTT. The encoded protein is CASSQAPLDRVRGSSGNTIYF.

The chain joins TRBV5-8 to TRBJ2-5; D possibly corresponds to TRBD2 (5 bases). The V gene lost 6 bases and the J gene lost 9 bases, with 12 bases spanning the gap. CDR3 length equals 11 residues. Germline V lookup: CDR1 SGHTS, CDR2 YDEGEE. In nucleotides, the CDR3 is TGTGCCAGCACCCTCGGGGATGCCCAGTACTTC. It specifies CASTLGDAQYF.

This clone has only a few counts. V is TRBV6-5 and J is TRBJ1-2; 11 bases align to TRBD1. Per germline, CDR1 MNHEY and CDR2 SVGAGI. The CDR3 sequence is 16 residues long. V gave up 2 bases and J gave up 4 bases; unmatched junction bases: 6. CDR3 bases: TGTGCCAGCAGTTACATAAGGACAGGGGGCGGCTATGGCTACACCTTC. This translates into CASSYIRTGGGYGYTF.

This chain links TRBV9 with TRBJ1-1, with 9 positions matching TRBD1. The CDR3 is made up of 13 amino acids. Unmatched junction bases numbered 8, after V lost 3 bases and J lost 11 bases. Germline CDR1 reads SGDLS; CDR2 reads YYNGEE. The CDR3 reads CASSGEGTGWAFF. CDR3 in DNA: TGTGCCAGCAGCGGTGAAGGGACAGGGTGGGCTTTCTTT.